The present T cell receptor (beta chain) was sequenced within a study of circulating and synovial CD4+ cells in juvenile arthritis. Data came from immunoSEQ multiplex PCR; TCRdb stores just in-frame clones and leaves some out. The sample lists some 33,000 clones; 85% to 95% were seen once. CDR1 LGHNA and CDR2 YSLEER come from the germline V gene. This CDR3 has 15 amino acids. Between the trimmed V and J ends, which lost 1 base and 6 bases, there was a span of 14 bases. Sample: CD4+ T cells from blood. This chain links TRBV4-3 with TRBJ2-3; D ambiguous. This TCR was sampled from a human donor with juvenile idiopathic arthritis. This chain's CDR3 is CASSQARQSVDTQYF. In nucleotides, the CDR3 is TGCGCCAGCAGCCAAGCCAGGCAGTCCGTGGATACGCAGTATTTT.